These 17 T cell receptor beta chains were sequenced from one sample in a study of blood T cells in healthy people across ages. Primed by a sample-barcoded 5' primer and a J-beta primer mix, a second PCR proceeded for roughly 6 to 12 cycles. MiXCR, run by TCRdb on the 5' RACE reads, gives a single entry per CDR3 protein. The table has 1.5 million to 2 million distinct CDR3 sequences, about 49% seen once; the top ten hold 2.1%. The material sequenced was blood. Receptor source: a middle-aged woman in good health.

The table lists this clonotype with many counts. The chain joins TRBV7-2 to TRBJ2-1; D remains ambiguous. Trimming took 0 bases from V and 0 from J, leaving 6 bases between them. The CDR3 contains 15 residues. Germline CDR1 and CDR2: SGHTA and FQGNSA. The CDR3 DNA sequence: TGTGCCAGCAGCTTAGCAGTGGGCTCCTACAATGAGCAGTTCTTC. This gives the protein CASSLAVGSYNEQFF.

A few counts support this clonotype. The chain is built from TRBV3-1 and TRBJ2-1; no reliable D call. Per germline, CDR1 LGHDT and CDR2 YNNKEL (reference sequence). CDR3 length equals 13 residues. The V end was cut by 1 base, the J end by 10 bases, with 11 bases between. The CDR3 DNA reads TGTGCCAGCAGCCAAGCTAGAGCGTTAGAGCAGTTCTTC. Translating it yields CASSQARALEQFF.

The rearrangement uses TRBV5-1 and TRBJ2-3, with TRBD2 as a possible D gene (6 bases). The CDR3 length is 15 residues. Germline loops: CDR1 SGHRS, CDR2 YFSETQ. The V gene lost 0 bases and the J gene lost 3 bases, with 11 bases spanning the gap. This chain's CDR3 is CASSLEASATDTQYF. The CDR3, as DNA: TGCGCCAGCAGCTTGGAGGCTAGCGCAACAGATACGCAGTATTTT.

The rearrangement uses TRBV4-3 and TRBJ2-3; 10 bases fit TRBD2. Germline CDR1 is LGHNA and CDR2 is YSLEER. V shed 0 bases, J shed 1 base, and the junction held 7 bases outside the gene matches. The CDR3 contains 18 residues. The CDR3 nucleotides are TGCGCCAGCAGCCAAGATCCGTCAGGGACTAGCGGCACAGATACGCAGTATTTT. It is translated as CASSQDPSGTSGTDTQYF.

The V and J genes are TRBV27 and TRBJ2-2; 9 nucleotides line up with TRBD1. V lost 5 bases, J lost 7 bases, and 11 bases stayed unmatched. The V gene's germline CDR1 is MNHEY and CDR2 SMNVEV (reference sequence). The CDR3 length is 16 residues. CDR3 bases: TGTGCCAGCAGTCCCGGGACAGGGCAATTTGGCGGGGAGCTGTTTTTT. Translation: CASSPGTGQFGGELFF.

This sequence joins TRBV6-5 and TRBJ2-1; D possibly matches TRBD1 or TRBD2 (7 bases each). CDR3 size: 15 residues. CDR1 is MNHEY, CDR2 SVGAGI, per germline. Between the trimmed V and J ends, which lost 2 bases and 8 bases, there was a span of 16 bases. CDR3 sequence (DNA): TGTGCCAGCAGTTACAGGTACAGGGGAGGGCATGAGCAGTTCTTC. This gives the protein CASSYRYRGGHEQFF.

The V and J genes are TRBV6-1 and TRBJ1-2; D perhaps matches TRBD1 (6 bases). V lost 5 bases and J lost 4, with 20 bases in between. Looked up from germline, CDR1 is MNHNS and CDR2 is SASEGT. The CDR3 is made up of 16 amino acids. The DNA for the CDR3 is TGTGCCAGCAGTACGAAAGGTACAGGGTTCGTCTATGGCTACACCTTC. Residues: CASSTKGTGFVYGYTF.

The rearrangement joins TRBV5-1 to TRBJ2-1; D may match TRBD1 or TRBD2 (6 bases each). V was clipped by 0 bases and J by 3 bases, with 16 bases between them. CDR3 length: 17 amino acids. Germline loops: CDR1 SGHRS, CDR2 YFSETQ. Here the CDR3 reads CASSLASGGDNYNEQFF. The CDR3 bases are TGCGCCAGCAGCTTGGCTTCCGGGGGCGATAACTACAATGAGCAGTTCTTC.

This clonotype turned up a few times. The chain recombines TRBV24-1 with TRBJ2-1; 8 positions agree with TRBD1. Germline CDR1 is KGHDR and CDR2 is SFDVKD. This CDR3 contains 15 residues. The V gene end was trimmed by 1 base and the J gene end by 7 bases; junction bases not matched to a gene: 5. The CDR3 sequence is CATSDFGTGPNEQFF. The CDR3 DNA reads TGTGCCACCAGTGATTTTGGGACAGGTCCGAATGAGCAGTTCTTC.

The table lists this clonotype with a count of one. The rearrangement uses TRBV2 and TRBJ1-1; 9 bases are shared with TRBD1. Losses at the gene ends were 5 bases for V and 0 bases for J; bases not matched to a gene: 7. CDR1 and CDR2 (germline): SNHLY, FYNNEI. This CDR3 contains 16 residues. In nucleotides, the CDR3 is TGTGCCAGCAGTCAAGGGGACAGGGCCTTGAACACTGAAGCTTTCTTT. As protein: CASSQGDRALNTEAFF.

V and J are TRBV5-1 and TRBJ2-5; a possible D gene is TRBD2 (6 bases). V was pared by 3 bases and J by 4 bases, with 16 bases between. This CDR3 has 15 amino acids. CDR1 and CDR2 (germline): SGHRS, YFSETQ. The CDR3 region is CASSSNGGAGETQYF. CDR3 DNA sequence: TGCGCCAGCAGCTCAAACGGCGGGGCGGGAGAGACCCAGTACTTC. Supplemented by reference TRBV5-1 and TRBJ2-5, the full variable domain reads KAGVTQTPRYLIKTRGQQVTLSCSPISGHRSVSWYQQTPGQGLQFLFEYFSETQRNKGNFPGRFSGRQFSNSRSEMNVSTLELGDSALYLCASSSNGGAGETQYFGPGTRLLVL.

The V and J genes are TRBV7-2 and TRBJ2-3, with D uncertain. Trimming took 3 bases from V and 6 from J, leaving 4 bases between them. From germline, CDR1 is SGHTA and CDR2 FQGNSA. CDR3 length: 11 amino acids. The CDR3 DNA is TGTGCCAGCAGCTTCTGGGATACGCAGTATTTT. This translates into CASSFWDTQYF. The whole variable domain, filled in from reference TRBV7-2 and TRBJ2-3, reads GAGVSQSPSNKVTEKGKDVELRCDPISGHTALYWYRQSLGQGLEFLIYFQGNSAPDKSGLPSDRFSAERTGGSVSTLTIQRTQQEDSAVYLCASSFWDTQYFGPGTRLTVL.

As regards this clonotype: This likely traces to a read error, being one base from a far larger clone. The chain uses TRBV7-9 and TRBJ2-7; weak D call: TRBD2 (5 bases). CDR3 length equals 12 residues. The germline V gene has CDR1 SEHNR and CDR2 FQNEAQ (reference sequence). The DNA for the CDR3 is TGTTCCAGCAGCTTAGCGTCCTACGAGCAGTACTTC. It is translated as CSSSLASYEQYF.

The chain is built from TRBV2 and TRBJ1-2; 8 bases are a match to TRBD1. V lost 6 bases to trimming and J lost 3 bases; unmatched junction nucleotides: 15. Germline V CDR1 and CDR2: SNHLY, FYNNEI. The length of the CDR3 is 17 residues. Written as DNA, the CDR3 is TGTGCCAGCAGCAAACGACAGGGGAAGGGCTTGGACTATGGCTACACCTTC. Translated: CASSKRQGKGLDYGYTF. Complete variable domain (other parts from reference TRBV2 and TRBJ1-2): EPEVTQTPSHQVTQMGQEVILRCVPISNHLYFYWYRQILGQKVEFLVSFYNNEISEKSEIFDDQFSVERPDGSNFTLKIRSTKLEDSAMYFCASSKRQGKGLDYGYTFGSGTRLTVV.

This chain uses TRBV6-4 with TRBJ2-3, with 13 bases aligning to TRBD2. Germline V CDR1 and CDR2: MRHNA, SNTAGT. The CDR3 is 18 residues long. V trimming: 2 bases; J trimming: 3 bases; junction bases outside the gene matches: 8. The CDR3 spells CASSDASTSGGATDTQYF. The CDR3, as DNA: TGTGCCAGCAGTGACGCCTCAACTAGCGGGGGGGCAACAGATACGCAGTATTTT.

This chain uses TRBV4-2 with TRBJ2-7; D is unresolved. Germline V lookup: CDR1 LGHNA, CDR2 YNFKEQ. CDR3 length equals 15 residues. V was pared by 1 base and J by 5 bases, with 15 bases between. The chain's CDR3 is CASSQVGRTSHEQYF. The DNA for the CDR3 is TGTGCCAGCAGCCAAGTAGGCCGGACGTCCCACGAGCAGTACTTC.

This clonotype was picked up a small number of times. V gene TRBV5-1 combines with J gene TRBJ2-5; TRBD1 aligns across 7 bases. The germline V gene encodes CDR1 SGHRS and CDR2 YFSETQ. With 3 bases clipped from V and 1 base from J, the junction kept 21 bases outside the gene matches. The CDR3 has 20 amino acids. CDR3 in amino acids: CASSSTVGQSNQLLQETQYF. CDR3 sequence (DNA): TGCGCCAGCAGCTCGACCGTGGGACAGTCGAACCAGTTACTCCAAGAGACCCAGTACTTC.